The rows below give T cell receptor beta chains drawn from one sample of a study of regulatory T cells in long-lasting Graves disease. A single record per CDR3 protein comes from TCRdb applying MiXCR to the multiplex PCR reads. Of roughly 440,000 distinct CDR3 sequences listed, less than 20% are singletons. The data also belong to a second study, concerning T cells in Graves' hyperthyroidism and ophthalmopathy.

The specimen comprised peripheral blood mononuclear cells (PBMCs), sampled at new diagnosis, from a patient treated with antithyroid drugs. The receptors stem from a woman younger than 35 with Graves disease. Both conserved end residues are part of each CDR3. D genes are given only for firm matches. Some rows mark clone size as missing; the rest say once, few, many or name a class of expanded clone.

TRBJ1-6,NA,NA,TRBV5-5,TGTGCCAGCAGCCTACAGACGGGAGGCGGGAATTCACCCCTCCACTTT,CASSLQTGGGNSPLHF
TRBJ2-3,NA,NA,TRBV28,TGTGCCAGCAGCCCACTAACTAGCCGGAGGGCAGATACGCAGTATTTT,CASSPLTSRRADTQYF
TRBJ2-1,NA,many,TRBV29-1,TGCAGCGTACCGCACTCCTCCTACAATGAGCAGTTCTTC,CSVPHSSYNEQFF
TRBJ2-3,NA,NA,TRBV4-3,TGCGCCAGCAGCCAAGACGGGCGGAGGGCAGATACGCAGTATTTT,CASSQDGRRADTQYF
TRBJ2-2,NA,NA,TRBV12-3/TRBV12-4,TGTGCCAACAGTGAAGGGGCTAGCTTCGGGGAGCTGTTTTTT,CANSEGASFGELFF
TRBJ2-7,NA,few,TRBV24-1,TGTGCCACCAGTGATTTGAATGATAAGGGCCTCTGCGAGCAGTACTTC,CATSDLNDKGLCEQYF
TRBJ1-1,NA,NA,TRBV9,TGTGCCAGCAGCGTAGGGTGGGGACTGAACACTGAAGCTTTCTTT,CASSVGWGLNTEAFF
TRBJ2-5,NA,NA,TRBV9,TGTGCCAGCAGCGTAGGGGGTCTCGGGGAGACCCAGTACTTC,CASSVGGLGETQYF
TRBJ2-1,TRBD2,many,TRBV3-1,TGTGCCAGCAGCCTTGGGGTCTGGGTAGCGGGAGACAATGAGCAGTTCTTC,CASSLGVWVAGDNEQFF
TRBJ2-1,NA,NA,TRBV7-9,TGTGCCAGCAAACCCACAGAGCCTTACAATGAGCAGTTCTTC,CASKPTEPYNEQFF
TRBJ2-4,TRBD2,NA,TRBV14,TGTGCCAGCAGCCCACCGGGACTAGCGGGATACAATGAGCAGTACTTC,CASSPPGLAGYNEQYF
TRBJ2-7,NA,many,TRBV13,TGTGCCAGCAGCTTGCGGGCTAGACGGCCCATCGAGCAGTACTTC,CASSLRARRPIEQYF
TRBJ2-1,TRBD1,NA,TRBV24-1,TGTGCCACCAGTGACATCAGGGACAGTGAGGAGCAGTTCTTC,CATSDIRDSEEQFF
TRBJ1-2,NA,NA,TRBV15,TGTGCCACCAGCAGAGATGGGAGTCAAGAGGGCTTCTATGGCTACACCTTC,CATSRDGSQEGFYGYTF
TRBJ2-7,TRBD1,many,TRBV3-1,TGTGCCAGCAGCCAAGTAGGGGGCAGGACCTACGAGCAGTACTTC,CASSQVGGRTYEQYF
TRBJ2-7,NA,NA,TRBV5-4,TGTGCCAGCAGCTCGGGCAGGGTCGACGAGCAGTACTTC,CASSSGRVDEQYF
TRBJ1-2,TRBD1,many,TRBV12-3/TRBV12-4,TGTGCCAGCAATCAACAGGGGAAACTCTATGGCTACACCTTC,CASNQQGKLYGYTF
TRBJ1-3,NA,NA,TRBV7-6,TGTGCCAGCAGGACTCCTGGCTCTGGAAACACCATATATTTT,CASRTPGSGNTIYF
TRBJ2-7,NA,few,TRBV27,TGTGCCAGCAGTACACTCACTCGGGGGGAGCAGTACTTC,CASSTLTRGEQYF
TRBJ1-6,NA,many,TRBV28,TGTGCCAGCTGCGATCGAACAGGCTCCTATAATTCACCCCTCCACTTT,CASCDRTGSYNSPLHF
TRBJ2-1,NA,NA,TRBV20-1,TGCAGTGCGAGACTCCGTGAGCAGTTCTTC,CSARLREQFF
TRBJ2-3,NA,NA,TRBV5-4,TGTGCCAGCAGCTCGGAAGTACGCACAGATACGCAGTATTTT,CASSSEVRTDTQYF
TRBJ2-7,TRBD2,NA,TRBV6-2/TRBV6-3,TGTGCCAGCAGTGATCTAGCGGGCCTCTACAATGAGCAGTACTTC,CASSDLAGLYNEQYF
TRBJ2-3,TRBD2,few,TRBV18,TGTGCCAGCTCATCGAACATAGCGGGAGAGTTTACAGATACGCAGTATTTT,CASSSNIAGEFTDTQYF
TRBJ2-1,NA,NA,TRBV6-2/TRBV6-3,TGTGCCAGCAGTGACTTCGAGACCGATGAGCAGTTCTTC,CASSDFETDEQFF
TRBJ2-7,NA,few,TRBV29-1,TGCAGCGTTGAAGGAGCCCTCTACGAGCAGTACTTC,CSVEGALYEQYF
TRBJ2-1,TRBD1,many,TRBV7-9,TGTGCCAGCAGAAAGGGACAGGGAATTAATGAGCAGTTCTTC,CASRKGQGINEQFF
TRBJ2-2,TRBD1,many,TRBV7-3,TGTGCCAGCAGCTTACTAACAGGGGTTGGGGCCGGGGAGCTGTTTTTT,CASSLLTGVGAGELFF
TRBJ1-4,NA,few,TRBV9,TGTGCCAGCAGCCCGCGGGCCTTGGGAACTAATGAAAAACTGTTTTTT,CASSPRALGTNEKLFF
TRBJ2-7,TRBD2,many,TRBV28,TGTGCCAGCAGGCGGGGGGGACTGCATTACTACGGGCAGTACTTC,CASRRGGLHYYGQYF
TRBJ2-2,NA,NA,TRBV20-1,TGCAGTCTTGTAGCGGAGAACACCGGGGAGCTGTTTTTT,CSLVAENTGELFF
TRBJ2-1,NA,NA,TRBV28,TGTACCAGTAGGTTGGCCTACAATGAGCAGTTCTTC,CTSRLAYNEQFF
TRBJ1-4,NA,many,TRBV10-3,TGTGCCATCAGTGAGTCGATTTCAGATCATAATGAAAAACTGTTTTTT,CAISESISDHNEKLFF
TRBJ2-7,NA,many,TRBV28,TGTGCCAGCTTGGGACTGTCCTACGAGCAGTACTTC,CASLGLSYEQYF
TRBJ2-2,TRBD2,NA,TRBV3-1,TGTGCCAGCAGCCATAGACTAGCGGGAGTGGAGCTGTTTTTT,CASSHRLAGVELFF
TRBJ2-5,NA,NA,TRBV5-6,TGTGCCGGCAGCCGAGCACAAGGAGAGACCCAGTACTTC,CAGSRAQGETQYF
TRBJ2-7,TRBD1,few,TRBV12-3/TRBV12-4,TGTGCCAGCAGCCCCGGGACAGGGGGCGTGGGAGAGCAGTACTTC,CASSPGTGGVGEQYF
TRBJ1-2,NA,many,TRBV6-2/TRBV6-3,TGTGCCAGCAGTGAGACATATGCATCCTCTAACTATGGCTACACCTTC,CASSETYASSNYGYTF
TRBJ2-1,NA,few,TRBV28,TGTGCCAGCAGTTTTTCTCTCAGGAATGAGCAGTTCTTC,CASSFSLRNEQFF
TRBJ2-7,TRBD1,few,TRBV20-1,TGCAGTGCTAGAGATTTAGGACAGGGGGCGACCTACGAGCAGTACTTC,CSARDLGQGATYEQYF
TRBJ1-2,NA,many,TRBV6-2/TRBV6-3,TGTGCCAGCAGTTCACCCCTCCGGTACACCTTC,CASSSPLRYTF
TRBJ1-6,NA,many,TRBV7-8,TGTGCCAGCAGCCTACGCGGCAGGGGCCGAGAATCACCCCTCCACTTT,CASSLRGRGRESPLHF
TRBJ2-3,NA,NA,TRBV9,TGTGCCAGCAGCTCCCGGGACGGAGATACGCAGTATTTT,CASSSRDGDTQYF
TRBJ1-6,NA,NA,TRBV5-4,TGTGCCAGCAGCTTGGAAGGGCGAGCCCTCAATTCACCCCTCCACTTT,CASSLEGRALNSPLHF
TRBJ1-3,NA,NA,TRBV2,TGTGCCAGCAGTGCTTCGGAAAAGAGCTCTGGAAACACCATATATTTT,CASSASEKSSGNTIYF
TRBJ2-5,NA,few,TRBV5-1,TGCGCCAGCAGCTGGGAAGAGACCCAGTACTTC,CASSWEETQYF
TRBJ2-3,NA,NA,TRBV9,TGTGCCAGCAGCGTAGTGGCGGGAAACACAGATACGCAGTATTTT,CASSVVAGNTDTQYF